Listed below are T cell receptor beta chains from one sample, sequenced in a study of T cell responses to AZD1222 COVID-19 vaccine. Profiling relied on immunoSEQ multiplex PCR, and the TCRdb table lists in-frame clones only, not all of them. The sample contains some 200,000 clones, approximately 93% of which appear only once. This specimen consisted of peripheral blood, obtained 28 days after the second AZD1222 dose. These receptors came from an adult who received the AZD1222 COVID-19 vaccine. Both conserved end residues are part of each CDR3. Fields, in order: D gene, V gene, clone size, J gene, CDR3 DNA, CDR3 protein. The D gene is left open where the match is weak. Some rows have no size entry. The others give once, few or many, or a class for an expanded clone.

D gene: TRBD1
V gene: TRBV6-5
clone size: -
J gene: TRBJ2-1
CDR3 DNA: TGTGCCAGCAGCCCCGGGACAGGGGGCGGCGAGCAGTTCTTC
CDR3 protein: CASSPGTGGGEQFF

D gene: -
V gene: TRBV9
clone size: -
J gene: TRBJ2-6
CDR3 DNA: TGTGCCAGCAGCGTAGAAGGGGTCTCTGGGGCCAACGTCCTGACTTTC
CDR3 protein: CASSVEGVSGANVLTF

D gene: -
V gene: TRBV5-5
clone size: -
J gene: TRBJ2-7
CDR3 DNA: TGTGCCAGCAGCTTGGCCGGGGGCTCCTACGAGCAGTACTTC
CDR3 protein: CASSLAGGSYEQYF

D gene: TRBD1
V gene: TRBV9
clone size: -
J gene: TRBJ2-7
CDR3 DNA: TGTGCCAGCAGCCCGAGGACAGGAGCCAGTTGGGGCGAGCAGTACTTC
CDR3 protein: CASSPRTGASWGEQYF

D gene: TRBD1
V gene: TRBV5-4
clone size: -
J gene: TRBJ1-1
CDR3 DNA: TGTGCCAGCAGCTTGTGGGGGACAGGGCACACTGAAGCTTTCTTT
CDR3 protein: CASSLWGTGHTEAFF

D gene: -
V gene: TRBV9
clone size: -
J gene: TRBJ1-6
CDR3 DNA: TGTGCCAGCAGTCAAATTGGTAATTCACCCCTCCACTTT
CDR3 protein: CASSQIGNSPLHF

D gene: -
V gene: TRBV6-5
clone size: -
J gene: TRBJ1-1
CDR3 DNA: TGTGCCAGCAGTTACGGGTTGGGGATGAACACTGAAGCTTTCTTT
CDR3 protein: CASSYGLGMNTEAFF

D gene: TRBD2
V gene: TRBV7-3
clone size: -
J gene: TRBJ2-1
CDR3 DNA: TGTGCCAGCAGCTTACTAGCGGGAGTCGGTGAGCAGTTCTTC
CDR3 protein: CASSLLAGVGEQFF

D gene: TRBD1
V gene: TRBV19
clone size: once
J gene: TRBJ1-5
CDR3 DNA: TGTGCCAGTAGCCCGACAGGGAGCAATCAGCCCCAGCATTTT
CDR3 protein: CASSPTGSNQPQHF

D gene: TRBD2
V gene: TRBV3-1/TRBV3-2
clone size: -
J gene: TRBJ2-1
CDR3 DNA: TGTGCCAGCCGTCGACTAGCGGGGGACAATGAGCAGTTCTTC
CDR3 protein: CASRRLAGDNEQFF

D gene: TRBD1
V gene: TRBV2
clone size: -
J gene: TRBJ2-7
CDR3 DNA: TGTGCCAGCAGTCGAGGACAGGCTGGGTCAACCTACGAGCAGTACTTC
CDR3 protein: CASSRGQAGSTYEQYF

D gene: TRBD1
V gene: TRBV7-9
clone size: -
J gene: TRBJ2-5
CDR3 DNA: TGTGCCAGCAGCTTAGGACAGGGAGAGACCCAGTACTTC
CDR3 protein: CASSLGQGETQYF

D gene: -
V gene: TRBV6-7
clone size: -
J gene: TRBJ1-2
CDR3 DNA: TGTGCCAGCAAGGGAGGGATGGGGGACTATGGCTACACCTTC
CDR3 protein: CASKGGMGDYGYTF

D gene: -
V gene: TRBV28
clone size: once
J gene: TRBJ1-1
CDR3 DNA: TGTGCCAGCAACCGGGATCCGGGCACTGAAGCTTTCTTT
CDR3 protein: CASNRDPGTEAFF

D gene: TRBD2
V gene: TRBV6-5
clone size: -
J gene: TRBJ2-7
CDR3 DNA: TGTGCCAGCAGCCAGAGCGGGAGCCACGAGCAGTACTTC
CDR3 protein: CASSQSGSHEQYF

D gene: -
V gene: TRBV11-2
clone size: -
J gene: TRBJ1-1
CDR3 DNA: TGTGCCAGCAGCTTAGGAGAGACTACGAACACTGAAGCTTTCTTT
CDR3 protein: CASSLGETTNTEAFF

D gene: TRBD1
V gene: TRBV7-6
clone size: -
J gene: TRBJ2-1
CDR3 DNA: TGTGCCAGCAGCTTATGGTTAGGACAGGGACCCGAGCAGTTCTTC
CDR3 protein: CASSLWLGQGPEQFF

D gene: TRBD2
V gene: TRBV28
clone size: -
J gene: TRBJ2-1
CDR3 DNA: TGTGCCAGCAGTTTGAGGACTAGCGGGACTTTTGAGCAGTTCTTC
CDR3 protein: CASSLRTSGTFEQFF

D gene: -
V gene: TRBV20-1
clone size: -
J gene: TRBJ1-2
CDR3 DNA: TGCAGTGCTAGTCAACGGTCGGTGTCAGCTAACTATGGCTACACCTTC
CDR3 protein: CSASQRSVSANYGYTF

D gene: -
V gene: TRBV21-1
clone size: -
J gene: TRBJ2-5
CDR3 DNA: TGTGCCAGCAGCAAAGAAACGTTAGGGCAGGGGGCAAACCAAGAGACCCAGTACTTC
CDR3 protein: CASSKETLGQGANQETQYF

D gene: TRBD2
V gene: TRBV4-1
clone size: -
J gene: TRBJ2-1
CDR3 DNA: TGCGCCAGCAGCCAATTTCCCGGGACTAGCGGGAGGTATGAGAATGAGCAGTTCTTC
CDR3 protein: CASSQFPGTSGRYENEQFF

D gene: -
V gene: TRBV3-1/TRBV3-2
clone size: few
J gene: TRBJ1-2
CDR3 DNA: TGTGCCAGCAGCCCCTCTGGAAGGGGATATGGCTACACCTTC
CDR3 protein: CASSPSGRGYGYTF

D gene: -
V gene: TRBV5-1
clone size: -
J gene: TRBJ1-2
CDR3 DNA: TGCGCCAGCAGCGACGGCCTAACTAACTATGGCTACACCTTC
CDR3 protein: CASSDGLTNYGYTF

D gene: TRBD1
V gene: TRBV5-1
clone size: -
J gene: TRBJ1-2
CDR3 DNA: TGCGCCAGCAGCTTGGCCCGGGACAGGAGTGGAACCTTC
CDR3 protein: CASSLARDRSGTF

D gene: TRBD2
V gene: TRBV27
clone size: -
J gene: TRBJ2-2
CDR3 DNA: TGTGCCAGCAAGGGGAGGGAGGGCCCCGGGGAGCTGTTTTTT
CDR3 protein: CASKGREGPGELFF

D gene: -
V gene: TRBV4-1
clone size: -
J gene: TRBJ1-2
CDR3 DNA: TGCGCCAGCAGCCGTTCCCTGGGCTATGGCTACACCTTC
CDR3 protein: CASSRSLGYGYTF

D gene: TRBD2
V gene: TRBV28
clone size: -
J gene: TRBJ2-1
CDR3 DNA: TGTGCCAGCAGTTCCCCCCTCGGACTAGCGGACAATGAGCAGTTCTTC
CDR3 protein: CASSSPLGLADNEQFF

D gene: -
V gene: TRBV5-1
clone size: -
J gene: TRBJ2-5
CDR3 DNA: TGCGCCAGCAGCTCTGGACAGAGTGAGGGGACCCAGTACTTC
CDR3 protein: CASSSGQSEGTQYF

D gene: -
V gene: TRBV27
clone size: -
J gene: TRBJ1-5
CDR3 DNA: TGTGCCAGCAGCCCTACTATTGGTCAGCCCCAGCATTTT
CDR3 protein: CASSPTIGQPQHF

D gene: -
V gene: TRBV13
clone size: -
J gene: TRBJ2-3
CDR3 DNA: TGTGCCAGCAGCTTAGGCGGGACGGGTCTCACAGATACGCAGTATTTT
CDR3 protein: CASSLGGTGLTDTQYF

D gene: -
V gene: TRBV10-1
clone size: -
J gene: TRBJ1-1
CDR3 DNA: TGCGCCAGCAGCCCCTCCGGGACGGAAGCTTTCTTT
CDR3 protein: CASSPSGTEAFF

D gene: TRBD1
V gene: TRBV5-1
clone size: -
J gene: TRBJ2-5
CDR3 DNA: TGCGCCAGCAGCGGCGGGACAGGGGTTCAGGCCCAGTACTTC
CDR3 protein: CASSGGTGVQAQYF

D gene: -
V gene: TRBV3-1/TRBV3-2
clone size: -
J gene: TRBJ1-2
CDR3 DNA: TGTGCCAGCAGCCAAGATAAGACAGCCGCGGGCTATGGCTACACCTTC
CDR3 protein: CASSQDKTAAGYGYTF

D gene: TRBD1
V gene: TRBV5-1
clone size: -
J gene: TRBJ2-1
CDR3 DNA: TGCGCCAGCAGCATGGACAGGACTTACAATGAGCAGTTCTTC
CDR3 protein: CASSMDRTYNEQFF

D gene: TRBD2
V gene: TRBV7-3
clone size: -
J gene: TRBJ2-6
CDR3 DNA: TGTGCCAGCAGCGATCCTAGCGGGAGGGCCTCTGGGGCCAACGTCCTGACTTTC
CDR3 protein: CASSDPSGRASGANVLTF

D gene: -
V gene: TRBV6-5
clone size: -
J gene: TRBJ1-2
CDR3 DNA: TGTGCCAGCAGCGTAGTCGATAACTATGGCTACACCTTC
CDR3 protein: CASSVVDNYGYTF

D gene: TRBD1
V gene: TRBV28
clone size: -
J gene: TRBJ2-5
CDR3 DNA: TGTGCCAGCAGTTTAACTGGACAGGCTAAGGGGCAAGAGACCCAGTACTTC
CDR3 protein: CASSLTGQAKGQETQYF